Listed here are 32 T cell receptor beta chains from one sample, sequenced in a study of blood T cell repertoires in COVID-19. Measured with immunoSEQ multiplex PCR; TCRdb has only the in-frame clones, and not every one. The sample lists roughly 170,000 clones, approximately 74% occurring once. Source material: peripheral blood. The receptor source for this set is an elderly woman with acute or convalescent COVID-19.

The chain combines TRBV28 with TRBJ2-1, with D uncertain. This CDR3 has 11 residues. Per the germline V gene, CDR1 is MDHEN and CDR2 is SYDVKM. V lost 5 bases to trimming and J lost 10 bases, with 9 bases between them. CDR3 loop: CASSPMREQFF. In nucleotides, the CDR3 is TGTGCCAGCAGTCCAATGAGGGAGCAGTTCTTC.

The chain employs TRBV11-1 and TRBJ1-5; unclear D gene. Germline V gene lookup returns CDR1 SGHAT and CDR2 FQDESV (reference sequence). The CDR3 extends over 13 amino acids. V lost 3 bases to trimming and J lost 7 bases, with 10 bases between them. As DNA, the CDR3 is TGTGCCAGCAGCTTCGGGGAGGACCAGCCCCAGCATTTT. It codes for CASSFGEDQPQHF.

The chain links TRBV19 to TRBJ1-6; 8 bases line up with TRBD1. CDR1 is LNHDA and CDR2 is SQIVND in the germline V gene (reference sequence). The CDR3 loop spans 14 amino acids. The V gene end was trimmed by 5 bases and the J gene end by 9 bases; junction bases not matched to a gene: 6. Written as DNA, the CDR3 is TGTGCCAGTAGTTTTGGACAGGGTATTTCACCCCTCCACTTT. It is translated as CASSFGQGISPLHF. The full variable domain, with the rest looked up from reference TRBV19 and TRBJ1-6, is DGGITQSPKYLFRKEGQNVTLSCEQNLNHDAMYWYRQDPGQGLRLIYYSQIVNDFQKGDIAEGYSVSREKKESFPLTVTSAQKNPTAFYLCASSFGQGISPLHFGNGTRLTVT.

The chain is built from TRBV30 and TRBJ2-5; 11 bases map to TRBD2. This CDR3 region has 14 residues. V was clipped by 7 bases and J by 5 bases; unmatched bases: 9. Germline CDR1 reads GTSNPN; CDR2 reads SVGIG (reference sequence). This CDR3 reads CALGTSGGGETQYF. The CDR3 DNA reads as TGTGCCTTGGGGACTAGCGGAGGTGGGGAGACCCAGTACTTC.

V is TRBV15 and J is TRBJ2-5; TRBD1 is a possible D gene (6 bases). The germline V and J ends were trimmed by 1 base and 4 bases, with 13 bases remaining between them. CDR1 and CDR2 (germline): LNHNV, YYDKDF (reference sequence). CDR3 length: 15 residues. Here the CDR3 reads CATSRGVQGGETQYF. CDR3 sequence (DNA): TGTGCCACCAGCAGAGGGGTCCAAGGGGGAGAGACCCAGTACTTC.

CDR3 DNA: TGCGCCAGCAGCCAGGGAGGATGGGCGCGGGGCACAGATACGCAGTATTTT. It yields the protein CASSQGGWARGTDTQYF. The genes are TRBV5-1 and TRBJ2-3; D might be TRBD2 (6 bases). The CDR3 contains 17 residues. V lost 4 bases to trimming and J lost 1 base, with 19 bases between them. Germline V lookup: CDR1 SGHRS, CDR2 YFSETQ.

This sequence joins TRBV5-8 and TRBJ1-6, with 8 bases fitting TRBD1. Germline CDR1 SGHTS, CDR2 YDEGEE. Losses at the gene ends were 4 bases for V and 7 bases for J; bases not matched to a gene: 10. This CDR3 is 16 amino acids long. CDR3 loop: CASSVSLGQENSPLHF. For the CDR3, the DNA is TGTGCCAGCAGCGTGTCACTGGGACAGGAAAATTCACCCCTCCACTTT.

The chain links TRBV7-2 to TRBJ2-5; weak D call: TRBD2 (6 bases). There are 13 residues in the CDR3. Germline CDR1 is SGHTA and CDR2 is FQGNSA. Between the trimmed V and J ends, which lost 4 bases and 2 bases, there was a span of 8 bases. DNA of the CDR3: TGTGCCAGCAGCTCCGGAGGGCAAGAGACCCAGTACTTC. Residues: CASSSGGQETQYF.

CDR3 sequence reads: CASVRDSVNTEAFF. The CDR3 bases are TGCGCCAGTGTCCGGGACTCGGTGAACACTGAAGCTTTCTTT. The chain carries TRBV5-1 and TRBJ1-1; D is perhaps TRBD1 (5 bases). CDR3 size: 14 residues. From germline, CDR1 is SGHRS and CDR2 YFSETQ. V dropped 8 bases and J dropped 0 bases, with 14 bases sitting between them.

This chain uses TRBV7-2 with TRBJ1-2; no clear D. The ends were cut back, 1 base at V and 5 bases at J, with 14 bases in the middle. The length of the CDR3 is 15 residues. Germline-derived CDR1 and CDR2 are SGHTA and FQGNSA. The CDR3 DNA reads as TGTGCCAGCAGCTTAGATGGAGCGGCTAGGTATGGCTACACCTTC. This translates into CASSLDGAARYGYTF.

This clone was observed a single time. This sequence joins TRBV6-5 and TRBJ2-7, with D possibly matching TRBD2 (5 bases). The V end was cut by 2 bases, the J end by 3 bases, with 11 bases between. The CDR3 covers 14 residues. Germline V gene sequence: CDR1 MNHEY, CDR2 SVGAGI. The CDR3 is CASSYGRGNYEQYF. The CDR3 bases are TGTGCCAGCAGTTACGGCCGGGGAAACTACGAGCAGTACTTC.

J is TRBJ1-1 and V is TRBV28; D is ambiguous. The CDR3 covers 13 residues. Germline CDR1 is MDHEN and CDR2 is SYDVKM. Between the trimmed V and J ends, which lost 3 bases and 7 bases, there was a span of 12 bases. This CDR3 is CASSLRLTLEAFF. In DNA, the CDR3 is TGTGCCAGCAGTTTGCGTTTGACACTTGAAGCTTTCTTT.

The V call is TRBV15, the J call TRBJ1-6; the match to TRBD1 covers 7 bases. The CDR3 spans 15 residues. Trimming cost V 3 bases and J 2 bases; bases outside gene matches: 1. Germline CDR1 LNHNV, CDR2 YYDKDF (reference sequence). The CDR3 region is CATSSGTAYNSPLHF. CDR3 nucleotides: TGTGCCACCAGCAGTGGGACAGCCTATAATTCACCCCTCCACTTT.

This chain joins TRBV4-3 and TRBJ2-1, with TRBD1 identical over 7 bases. Germline V gene lookup returns CDR1 LGHNA and CDR2 YSLEER. The length of the CDR3 is 14 residues. The junction had 9 bases not matched to a gene; V was cut back by 5 bases and J by 8 bases. The CDR3 region has the DNA TGCGCCAGCAGCAAAGGGGGTGGACAGGATGAGCAGTTCTTC. Translation: CASSKGGGQDEQFF.

The chain carries TRBV19 and TRBJ2-7; 9 bases agree with TRBD1. Looked up from germline, CDR1 is LNHDA and CDR2 is SQIVND (reference sequence). The V segment lost 5 bases and the J segment 6 bases; nucleotides outside the gene matches: 11. CDR3 size: 15 residues. DNA for the CDR3: TGTGCCAGTAGTGTGGGACAGGGTAGGTCGACCGAGCAGTACTTC. Its translation is CASSVGQGRSTEQYF.

This chain uses TRBV28 with TRBJ2-5, with 10 nucleotides matching TRBD1. Trimming cost V 2 bases and J 6 bases; bases outside gene matches: 3. Germline CDR1 and CDR2: MDHEN and SYDVKM. This CDR3 comprises 14 residues. In DNA, the CDR3 is TGTGCCAGCAGTTTAGGGACAGGGGAGAAGACCCAGTACTTC. It translates to CASSLGTGEKTQYF.

The chain is built from TRBV28 and TRBJ2-5; TRBD2 aligns across 11 bases. Losses at the gene ends were 7 bases for V and 1 base for J; bases not matched to a gene: 8. The CDR3 extends over 16 amino acids. CDR1 and CDR2 (germline): MDHEN, SYDVKM. The CDR3 reads CASTIAGGPRQETQYF. The CDR3 DNA reads as TGTGCCAGCACCATAGCGGGAGGGCCCCGCCAAGAGACCCAGTACTTC.

The rearrangement uses TRBV28 and TRBJ1-2; TRBD1 agrees at 9 bases. The V gene end was trimmed by 6 bases and the J gene end by 8 bases; junction bases not matched to a gene: 7. From germline, CDR1 is MDHEN and CDR2 SYDVKM. The CDR3 extends over 13 amino acids. The CDR3 reads CASSTTGGWGYTF. The CDR3 DNA reads as TGTGCCAGCAGCACTACAGGGGGCTGGGGCTACACCTTC.

The rearrangement links TRBV28 to TRBJ2-7; perhaps TRBD1 as D (6 bases). The CDR3 is made up of 14 amino acids. V was trimmed by 2 bases and J by 5 bases, leaving 13 bases between them. The germline CDR1 and CDR2 sequences are MDHEN and SYDVKM. The CDR3 reads CASSLGGRGNEQYF. CDR3 bases: TGTGCCAGCAGTTTAGGGGGCCGAGGGAACGAGCAGTACTTC.

CDR3 residues: CASSQDIGGYEQYF. CDR3 DNA sequence: TGTGCCAGCAGCCAAGATATCGGGGGCTACGAGCAGTACTTC. V gene TRBV3-1 (or the pseudogene TRBV3-2) combines with J gene TRBJ2-7, with D possibly matching TRBD2 (6 bases). From germline, CDR1 is LGHDT and CDR2 YNNKEL (reference sequence). The CDR3 extends over 14 amino acids. Trimming pared 0 bases from V and 3 bases from J, leaving 9 bases between.

The rearrangement links TRBV3-1 (or the pseudogene TRBV3-2) to TRBJ2-7; tentative D call: TRBD2 (6 bases). The CDR3 length is 15 residues. V dropped 3 bases and J dropped 5 bases, with 17 bases sitting between them. The germline CDR1 and CDR2 sequences are LGHDT and YNNKEL (reference sequence). CDR3 nucleotides: TGTGCCAGCAGCCAGGTCCCTAGCGCCGTCAACGAGCAGTACTTC. Amino acid sequence: CASSQVPSAVNEQYF.

The chain combines TRBV28 with TRBJ2-5, with 10 bases aligning to TRBD1. J was trimmed by 0 bases and V by 6 bases; bases with no gene match: 4. The CDR3 spans 15 residues. Per the germline V gene, CDR1 is MDHEN and CDR2 is SYDVKM. As DNA, the CDR3 is TGTGCCAGCAGGTCGGGACAGGGGTACCAAGAGACCCAGTACTTC. Encoded protein: CASRSGQGYQETQYF.

The V call is TRBV28, the J call TRBJ2-4, with TRBD1 identical over 11 bases. Germline-derived CDR1 and CDR2 are MDHEN and SYDVKM. The junction had 10 bases not matched to a gene; V was cut back by 8 bases and J by 16 bases. CDR3 length: 12 amino acids. CDR3 nucleotides: TGTGCCAGCTCCGAGAGGACAGGGGGCGATTACTTC. It yields the protein CASSERTGGDYF.

The chain joins TRBV18 to TRBJ1-1, with a possible D match to TRBD1 (5 bases). V was clipped by 2 bases and J by 3 bases, with 7 bases between them. The CDR3 is made up of 13 amino acids. Germline V gene sequence: CDR1 KGHSH, CDR2 LQKENI. CDR3 bases: TGTGCCAGCTCACCATCGGGGGACACTGAAGCTTTCTTT. It translates to CASSPSGDTEAFF.

CDR3 region: CASSLVAGTDTQYF. In DNA, the CDR3 is TGTGCCAGTAGTCTGGTAGCGGGTACAGATACGCAGTATTTT. The V call is TRBV19, the J call TRBJ2-3, with 7 bases that match TRBD2. V was clipped by 5 bases and J by 3 bases; unmatched bases: 5. Germline CDR1 LNHDA, CDR2 SQIVND (reference sequence). The length of the CDR3 is 14 residues.

This clone appeared a few times. CDR3 in DNA: TGTGCCAGCAGCTTATACAGAAGGACTGGAAACACCATATATTTT. It specifies CASSLYRRTGNTIYF. The rearrangement joins TRBV13 to TRBJ1-3, with D hard to call. Germline loops: CDR1 PRHDT, CDR2 FYEKMQ (reference sequence). CDR3 length: 15 residues. V was cut by 2 bases and J by 2 bases, with 10 bases left in between.

The rearrangement uses TRBV9 and TRBJ2-7, with TRBD2 matching over 7 bases. V lost 0 bases to trimming and J lost 4 bases; unmatched junction nucleotides: 10. The germline V gene has CDR1 SGDLS and CDR2 YYNGEE. The CDR3 loop spans 16 amino acids. CDR3 bases: TGTGCCAGCAGCGTAGGGGGACTAAGCCTGCCTTACGAGCAGTACTTC. It is translated as CASSVGGLSLPYEQYF. The full variable domain, its missing parts supplied by reference TRBV9 and TRBJ2-7, is DSGVTQTPKHLITATGQRVTLRCSPRSGDLSVYWYQQSLDQGLQFLIQYYNGEERAKGNILERFSAQQFPDLHSELNLSSLELGDSALYFCASSVGGLSLPYEQYFGPGTRLTVT.

This chain links TRBV3-1 (or the pseudogene TRBV3-2) with TRBJ2-7, with D possibly TRBD1 on 6 matching bases. This CDR3 spans 13 amino acids. Germline CDR1 reads LGHDT; CDR2 reads YNNKEL (reference sequence). V lost 4 bases and J 3 bases, leaving 10 bases between the germline ends. The CDR3 nucleotides are TGTGCCAGCAGCCCCGGGACAAACTACGAGCAGTACTTC. Translating gives CASSPGTNYEQYF.

The chain combines TRBV2 with TRBJ2-3; the D is unclear. The germline CDR1 and CDR2 sequences are SNHLY and FYNNEI. V was shortened by 6 bases and J by 2 bases, with 9 bases between the two germline ends. There are 13 residues in the CDR3. The CDR3 DNA follows: TGTGCCAGCAGAGAGCTGGTCACAGATACGCAGTATTTT. It yields the protein CASRELVTDTQYF.

The rearrangement joins TRBV10-3 to TRBJ2-7; 7 nucleotides agree with TRBD1. V lost 6 bases to trimming and J lost 9 bases; unmatched junction nucleotides: 8. Looked up from germline, CDR1 is ENHRY and CDR2 is SYGVKD. This CDR3 is built from 12 residues. In nucleotides, the CDR3 is TGTGCCATCAGCACAGGGGAATCAGGGCAGTACTTC. Its translation is CAISTGESGQYF.

This rearrangement joins TRBV7-8 to TRBJ2-3; TRBD2 matches at 13 bases. CDR1 and CDR2 (germline): SGHVS, FQNEAQ. This CDR3 has 16 residues. Trimming cost V 4 bases and J 4 bases; bases outside gene matches: 5. CDR3 amino acids: CASSSGLAGFADTQYF. Here the CDR3 DNA reads TGTGCCAGCAGCTCGGGACTAGCGGGATTCGCAGATACGCAGTATTTT.

The chain joins TRBV5-1 to TRBJ2-7; D is undetermined. Trimming left V 5 bases short and J 3 bases short, with 12 bases between. The CDR3 consists of 13 residues. The germline V gene has CDR1 SGHRS and CDR2 YFSETQ. CDR3 protein: CASRPDSHYEQYF. Here the CDR3 DNA reads TGCGCCAGCAGACCTGACTCGCACTACGAGCAGTACTTC. Together with reference TRBV5-1 and TRBJ2-7, the CDR3 gives the full variable domain: KAGVTQTPRYLIKTRGQQVTLSCSPISGHRSVSWYQQTPGQGLQFLFEYFSETQRNKGNFPGRFSGRQFSNSRSEMNVSTLELGDSALYLCASRPDSHYEQYFGPGTRLTVT.